The rows below give T cell receptor beta chains drawn from one sample of a study of immune characterization of retroperitoneal liposarcoma. Each CDR3 protein gets one entry after TCRdb re-called the PCR reads with MiXCR. In the table there are some 11,000 distinct CDR3 sequences, about a quarter of which are singletons. The source material was tumor tissue. Source of these receptors: a male donor with retroperitoneal liposarcoma. Each CDR3 is given with its conserved first and last residue. A D gene is named only where the DNA matches it firmly. A row's size may be missing; if present it is once, few, many or a size class.

>TRBV7-9|few|TRBJ2-1|.
CASSLVGGGNEQFF
TGTGCCAGCAGCTTAGTCGGGGGAGGCAATGAGCAGTTCTTC
>TRBV6-1|few|TRBJ2-7|TRBD2
CASSPSRSGRSNEQYF
TGTGCCAGCAGTCCGAGCCGGAGCGGGAGGTCCAATGAGCAGTACTTC
>TRBV6-1|medium-sized|TRBJ2-1|.
CASNPGVAYEQFF
TGTGCCAGCAATCCCGGCGTCGCCTACGAGCAGTTCTTC
>TRBV5-1|.|TRBJ2-4|TRBD1
CASSVRGSPYNEQYF
TGCGCCAGCAGCGTCAGGGGGAGCCCCTACAATGAGCAGTACTTC
>TRBV27|large|TRBJ2-3|TRBD2
CASSTSWSSGSMYTQYF
TGTGCCAGCAGTACATCCTGGTCTAGCGGGAGTATGTATACGCAGTATTTT
>TRBV10-3|many|TRBJ2-7|TRBD1
CAISDSSGGQGAPSSYEQYF
TGTGCCATCAGTGACAGTTCAGGAGGACAGGGGGCACCTAGCTCCTACGAGCAGTACTTC
>TRBV7-3|many|TRBJ2-1|TRBD2
CASSAVTGGSYEQFF
TGTGCCAGCAGCGCAGTGACGGGGGGGTCCTACGAGCAGTTCTTC
>TRBV6-1|.|TRBJ2-3|.
CASRPPGKDTQYF
TGTGCCAGCAGACCGCCAGGGAAAGATACGCAGTATTTT
>TRBV12-3/TRBV12-4|many|TRBJ1-1|.
CASSPKGWVGGTEAFF
TGTGCCAGCAGTCCCAAGGGGTGGGTGGGCGGCACTGAAGCTTTCTTT
>TRBV6-1|few|TRBJ2-1|.
CASSELGNEQFF
TGTGCCAGCAGTGAGTTGGGGAATGAGCAGTTCTTC
>TRBV6-1|.|TRBJ2-3|.
CASSFPTGLGTDTQYF
TGTGCCAGCAGTTTTCCGACGGGACTGGGGACAGATACGCAGTATTTT
>TRBV7-3|.|TRBJ2-1|TRBD1
CASSPGTGLVNEQFF
TGTGCCAGCAGCCCCGGGACAGGGTTGGTAAATGAGCAGTTCTTC
>TRBV10-1|once|TRBJ2-3|.
CASSESLGAETQYF
TGCGCCAGCAGTGAGTCTTTGGGGGCTGAGACCCAGTACTTT
>TRBV7-2|medium-sized|TRBJ2-3|.
CASSSGGVRADTQYF
TGTGCCAGCAGCTCCGGCGGGGTTCGGGCAGATACGCAGTATTTT
>TRBV6-1|few|TRBJ2-5|TRBD2
CASSRRGRVGQETQYF
TGTGCCAGCAGCCGACGCGGGAGGGTGGGCCAAGAGACCCAGTACTTC
>TRBV12-3/TRBV12-4|few|TRBJ1-1|.
CASSPGQRAFF
TGTGCCAGCAGTCCCGGCCAGAGGGCTTTCTTT
>TRBV6-4|few|TRBJ2-1|TRBD1
CASSETGGTDEQFF
TGTGCCAGCAGTGAGACAGGGGGCACGGATGAGCAGTTCTTC
>TRBV7-8|large|TRBJ2-1|.
CASSLDGPEQFF
TGTGCCAGCAGCTTAGACGGGCCTGAGCAGTTCTTC